This TCR beta chain is from a study of CD8+CD57+ T cells in acquired aplastic anemia. Study context: Average DNA yield from sorted CD4+ and CD8+ cells was around 3 ug.

The template used for profiling TCR beta VDJ and CDR3 was genomic DNA. TCRdb reprocessed the reads via MiXCR and lists one record per CDR3 protein. The sample lists 250,000 to 350,000 distinct CDR3 sequences, around three fifths seen once, with 6.5% to 10% in the top ten. Overall study findings and caveats: Patients and controls were found to share 25 to 35 CD8+ CDR3 sequences. For CD8+ Simpson's diversity, patients and controls showed no significant difference.

J was trimmed by 2 bases and V by 4 bases; bases with no gene match: 4. The germline V gene encodes CDR1 SGHTA and CDR2 FQGNSA. The CDR3 loop spans 15 amino acids. Many counts were recorded for this clonotype. The antigen is not known. This clonotype originated in a human donor with severe aplastic anemia or a healthy control (not recorded which). Sequencing was carried out using sorted CD4+, CD8+, or CD8+CD57+ T cells (not recorded which) from PBMCs. The rearrangement links TRBV7-2 to TRBJ2-7, with 11 bases matching TRBD2. CDR3 nucleotides: TGTGCCAGCAGCTCGAGGACTAGCGGGCCCTACGAGCAGTACTTC. Translating gives CASSSRTSGPYEQYF. The entire variable domain, with the rest obtained from reference TRBV7-2 and TRBJ2-7, is as follows: GAGVSQSPSNKVTEKGKDVELRCDPISGHTALYWYRQSLGQGLEFLIYFQGNSAPDKSGLPSDRFSAERTGGSVSTLTIQRTQQEDSAVYLCASSSRTSGPYEQYFGPGTRLTVT.